The following is a T cell receptor (beta chain) sequence with its context. In this sample, this clonotype turned up a few times. It lacks a known antigen. No base qualities exist here, and no much larger clone lies one base off it. The donors were around 39 Caucasian individuals from Russia, aged about 6 to 100 years, who were systemically healthy. Ten milliliters of peripheral blood were drawn from each donor into EDTA-treated Vacutainer tubes. Ficoll-Paque density-gradient centrifugation was used to isolate PBMCs, with at least 7 million per sample. Total RNA, at least 6 micrograms per sample, was extracted from PBMCs with Trizol reagent. Naive CD45RAhigh/CD27high T cell percentages were measured by flow cytometry on a PBMC aliquot from every donor. This record belongs to a study of blood T cells in healthy people across ages (dated by TCRdb to between 2014 and 2017). Broadly, across the study: In model experiments, template switching captured roughly one uniquely barcoded TCR beta cDNA molecule for every two T cells. The study measured age-related changes in TCR beta repertoire diversity using deep sequencing normalized with unique cDNA molecular identifiers. The donors were divided into four age groups: young (average around 15 years), middle-aged (roughly 42), aged (roughly 66) and long-lived (about 79). The study analyzed two additional independent replicas of 1 million unique cDNA reads from the same blood draw for two donors, one aged 18 to 29 and one aged 80 or older. Results and caveats for the whole study, not just this receptor: Compared with the aged group, the long-lived group had more naive CD4+ T cells, fewer expanded clones and increased TCR diversity, a pattern suggesting age selection. Observed TCR beta diversity per million T cells fell roughly linearly with age, and a significant reduction was already apparent by age around 36. The CMV infection status of donors was not known, potentially confounding age-related changes in expanded clonotypes. Estimates of total diversity from one million sequenced T cells were regarded as lower bounds and underestimates. Conclusive comparison of naive and antigen-experienced compartments was prevented by the profiling of bulk unsorted PBMCs. Observed TCR beta diversity correlated strongly with the percentage of naive T cells measured by flow cytometry.

The library was generated by 5' RACE. The sample was run on an Illumina HiSeq 2500. A second roughly 7 to 12 cycle PCR used a sample-barcoded 5' primer and a J-beta primer mix. A unique molecular identifier was introduced onto each TCR beta cDNA molecule by a template-switch 5' adaptor carrying 12 random nucleotides. Each sample yielded at least 2.5 million CDR3-containing paired-end reads. All of the RNA was converted into first-strand cDNA using the Mint cDNA synthesis kit, with a TRBC-specific oligonucleotide serving as the primer. After uracil-DNA glycosylase treatment, a first 18-cycle PCR used universal primers M1SS and BC2_uni_R on all cDNA. The published analysis was carried out like this. For normalization, 1 million high-quality reads were randomly selected from each sample, with every read carrying a distinct molecular identifier. Instead of being binned into consensus sequences, reads that shared molecular identifiers were thrown out. CDR3 identification, clonotype clustering and error correction used MiTCR with a Q25 quality threshold and the strictest error-elimination algorithm. A nonparametric unseen species model with Euler transformation was used to estimate lower-bound total TCR beta diversity. TCRdb ran its own pipeline on the public reads, namely fastp trimming at Q25 and MiXCR clone calling, and kept in-frame beta chains. When rows share a CDR3 protein, they turn into one entry using the most common DNA and genes. The authors' filters were not applied to this entry. The table for this sample lists about 560,000 distinct CDR3 sequences; about 26% of them were counted only once. 3% to 4% of the sample belongs to the ten largest clones.

Looking up the germline V gene yields CDR1 MNHNS and CDR2 SASEGT. The germline ends are 8 bases apart after V is trimmed by 4 bases and J by 7 bases. There are 13 amino acids in the CDR3, from cysteine to phenylalanine inclusive. Left in the record is the CDR3 DNA by itself, 39 bases read in frame from the first base. These same records also appear under a second study, on T cells of mothers and their children. In that second paper, the authors write: Nine systemically healthy Caucasian individuals, comprising three mothers and their six children, were included as donors. cDNA synthesis consumed the entire amount of extracted RNA, loaded at approximately 1.6 ug RNA in each 15 ul reaction. Sample barcodes and 2-4 random nucleotides were added via the M1S primer in the second PCR. Over 8 million TCR beta CDR3 reads were obtained for each mother, and 2.5 million to 3 million reads were obtained for each child. Thymic selection shapes the output of TCR recombination in a similar way in related and unrelated pairs, and inherited differences have a minor effect. Normalized repertoire overlap was always found to be slightly, but never significantly, higher in related mother-child pairs than in unrelated mother-child pairs. No persistent microchimeric T cell clones were found, with a detection sensitivity of roughly 92 clones per million clonotypes. To look for features that set related mother-child pairs apart from unrelated individuals, the researchers ran deep NGS to compare the TCR beta repertoires of mothers and children. On average, the children were around 11 +/- 4 years old, while the mothers were roughly 40 +/- 4 years old. After adapter ligation was performed with NEBNext reagents, the libraries were sequenced on an Illumina HiSeq 2000 with 100+100 nt paired-end reads. To prevent cross-contamination, the mother and child libraries were prepared one month apart and sequenced in separate runs. Between about 500,000 and 2,100,000 distinct TCR beta clonotypes were identified per donor. Naive TCR beta clonotypes were estimated from low-frequency clonotypes matched to each donor's FACS-determined naive share, without sorting.

Sequencing used blood. This chain is built from TRBV6-1 and TRBJ1-6; too little of a D gene remains to name it. The clonotype comes from a boy aged 2 to 10 in good health. Here the CDR3 is given as CASSAELNSPLHF. The sequence in DNA is TGTGCCAGCAGTGCTGAGTTAAATTCACCCCTCCACTTT.